This TCR beta chain was captured by sequencing in a study of shared clonotypes between healthy human individuals. Sequencing was performed with immunoSEQ multiplex PCR; in TCRdb, only in-frame clones are kept and a portion is missing. This table holds 2 million to 2.5 million clones, 80% to 95% found once. It was into CD45RA+ naive and CD45RA-negative memory subsets that the CD4+ cells were split. The V segment lost 4 bases and the J segment 3 bases; nucleotides outside the gene matches: 8. The CDR3 consists of 17 residues. Germline values: CDR1 SGHRS, CDR2 YFSETQ. This TCR was sampled from a man aged 18 to 30 in good health. Some clones in this sample may be carry-over from other donors' samples. The specimen sequenced was naive CD4+ T cells from PBMCs. Indicated subset: CD45RA+ positively selected. This sequence joins TRBV5-1 and TRBJ2-5; 14 bases map to TRBD2. This chain's CDR3 is CASSQPSGLAGEETQYF. CDR3 DNA sequence: TGCGCCAGCAGCCAACCCTCGGGACTAGCGGGGGAAGAGACCCAGTACTTC.